Listed below are T cell receptor beta chains from one sample, sequenced in a study of T cell responses to AZD1222 COVID-19 vaccine. Repertoires were generated with immunoSEQ multiplex PCR, while TCRdb's copy carries only in-frame clones and drops some. In the table there are about 150,000 clones, about 88% of which are singletons. The material was peripheral blood, obtained on day 0 of AZD1222 vaccination. These receptors all come from an adult in good health. Both conserved end residues are part of each CDR3. The D gene is left open where the match is weak. Rows give clone size only sometimes, using once, few, many, or a class for an expanded clone.

V	D	size	J	CDR3	DNA
TRBV4-2	.	.	TRBJ1-4	CASSQTGPNEKLFF	TGTGCCAGCAGCCAGACAGGCCCTAATGAAAAACTGTTTTTT
TRBV5-6	.	few	TRBJ2-5	CASNKRGARETQYF	TGTGCCAGCAATAAGAGGGGGGCGCGAGAGACCCAGTACTTC
TRBV5-1	.	.	TRBJ2-5	CASSSTGGEETQYF	TGCGCCAGCAGCTCAACAGGGGGGGAGGAGACCCAGTACTTC
TRBV7-6	.	.	TRBJ2-3	CASSRGQTSTDTQYF	TGTGCCAGCAGCCGAGGACAGACTAGCACAGATACGCAGTATTTT
TRBV29-1	.	.	TRBJ2-1	CSVAGHPELEQFF	TGCAGCGTTGCGGGACATCCCGAACTTGAGCAGTTCTTC
TRBV10-2	TRBD2	.	TRBJ2-3	CASSRVAGRSDTQYF	TGCGCCAGCAGCCGGGTAGCGGGGAGGTCAGATACGCAGTATTTT
TRBV6-5	.	.	TRBJ1-6	CASSYEYRGGALHF	TGTGCCAGCAGTTACGAGTACAGAGGAGGGGCCCTCCACTTT
TRBV3-1/TRBV3-2	TRBD2	.	TRBJ2-3	CASSQDPLLMSGGASRPSTDTQYF	TGTGCCAGCAGCCAAGACCCCCTCCTAATGAGCGGGGGGGCCTCGCGGCCTAGCACAGATACGCAGTATTTT
TRBV4-1	TRBD1	.	TRBJ2-1	CASSPHGDSTYNEQFF	TGCGCCAGCAGCCCCCACGGGGACAGTACCTACAATGAGCAGTTCTTC
TRBV7-8	TRBD2	once	TRBJ2-5	CASSLSSGGTKWGTQYF	TGTGCCAGCAGCTTAAGCAGCGGGGGCACCAAGTGGGGGACCCAGTACTTC
TRBV5-1	TRBD2	once	TRBJ2-1	CASSLGAGASYNEQFF	TGCGCCAGCAGCTTGGGAGCGGGGGCCTCCTACAATGAGCAGTTCTTC
TRBV2	.	.	TRBJ1-2	CATPSGSVPMGGYTF	TGTGCCACCCCGTCGGGAAGCGTTCCTATGGGTGGCTACACCTTC
TRBV7-3	.	.	TRBJ2-3	CASRRDNTDTQYF	TGTGCCAGCAGACGGGACAACACAGATACGCAGTATTTT
TRBV28	.	.	TRBJ1-2	CASSTGQNYGYTF	TGTGCCAGCAGCACCGGACAGAACTATGGCTACACCTTC
TRBV27	.	.	TRBJ2-7	CASSFTSGYEQYF	TGTGCCAGCAGTTTTACGTCGGGTTACGAGCAGTACTTC
TRBV13	TRBD1	.	TRBJ2-1	CASSLGQGSYNEQFF	TGTGCCAGCAGCCTGGGACAGGGCTCCTACAATGAGCAGTTCTTC
TRBV27	.	.	TRBJ1-1	CASSFNQGTTEAFF	TGTGCCAGCAGTTTCAATCAGGGTACCACTGAAGCTTTCTTT
TRBV5-4	.	.	TRBJ2-1	CASRDGDNEQFF	TGTGCCAGCAGGGATGGTGACAATGAGCAGTTCTTC
TRBV7-9	.	.	TRBJ1-2	CASSPRPWTEGYTF	TGTGCCAGCAGCCCCCGCCCGTGGACTGAGGGCTACACCTTC
TRBV4-1	.	.	TRBJ1-4	CASSQAPDGEKLFF	TGCGCCAGCAGCCAAGCCCCAGATGGGGAAAAACTGTTTTTT
TRBV27	.	.	TRBJ2-7	CASSLARRDEQYF	TGTGCCAGCAGTTTAGCCCGGCGGGACGAGCAGTACTTC
TRBV10-3	.	.	TRBJ2-5	CAISAAGEETQYF	TGTGCCATCAGTGCAGCAGGGGAAGAGACCCAGTACTTC
TRBV12-5	.	once	TRBJ2-1	CASGLAQGNNEQFF	TGTGCTAGTGGTTTGGCCCAGGGGAACAATGAGCAGTTCTTC
TRBV7-2	.	.	TRBJ2-7	CASSSRTGDPAYEQYF	TGTGCCAGCAGCTCACGAACGGGGGACCCAGCCTACGAGCAGTACTTC
TRBV5-8	TRBD2	.	TRBJ2-7	CASSRDYMGYF	TGTGCCAGCAGCAGGGACTACATGGGCTACTTC
TRBV9	.	.	TRBJ2-3	CASSVVGGAYSSTDTQYF	TGTGCCAGCAGCGTAGTGGGCGGTGCATACTCTAGCACAGATACGCAGTATTTT
TRBV4-3	.	.	TRBJ1-2	CASSQDMGAGFGYTF	TGCGCCAGCAGCCAAGATATGGGGGCAGGGTTCGGCTACACCTTC
TRBV3-1/TRBV3-2	.	.	TRBJ1-1	CASSQAEGSRAFF	TGTGCCAGCAGCCAAGCAGAGGGCAGCCGGGCTTTCTTT
TRBV19	.	once	TRBJ1-4	CASSWGPLATNEKLFF	TGTGCCAGTAGTTGGGGGCCACTTGCAACTAATGAAAAACTGTTTTTT
TRBV7-8	TRBD1	.	TRBJ2-2	CASSPRQGSTGELFF	TGTGCCAGCAGCCCTCGACAGGGGAGCACCGGGGAGCTGTTTTTT
TRBV11-2	.	.	TRBJ2-3	CASSPSGSGVDTQYF	TGTGCCAGCAGCCCCAGCGGTTCGGGGGTTGATACGCAGTATTTT
TRBV7-2	.	.	TRBJ2-7	CASSLSTGLNYEQYF	TGTGCCAGCAGCCTATCAACGGGACTTAACTACGAGCAGTACTTC
TRBV6-5	TRBD1	.	TRBJ1-2	CASSTGAISYTF	TGTGCCAGCAGTACAGGGGCCATCAGCTACACCTTC